Described below is a single T cell receptor beta chain sequence and its context. The CDR3 runs 16 residues. J lost 3 bases, V lost 2 bases, and 8 bases had no gene match. Germline loops: CDR1 MGHRA, CDR2 YSYEKL. Measured with immunoSEQ multiplex PCR; TCRdb has only the in-frame clones, and not every one. The repertoire holds 110,000 to 150,000 clones, with almost 90% as singletons. The record originates from a study of T cell responses to AZD1222 COVID-19 vaccine. V usage is TRBV4-1 and J usage is TRBJ2-7; 9 bases match TRBD1. This specimen consisted of peripheral blood, obtained on day 0 of AZD1222 vaccination. The TCR sequence derives from an adult in good health. The CDR3 bases are TGCGCCAGCAGCCAACTGCCCACAGGGGGCGGCTACGAGCAGTACTTC. Its protein is CASSQLPTGGGYEQYF.